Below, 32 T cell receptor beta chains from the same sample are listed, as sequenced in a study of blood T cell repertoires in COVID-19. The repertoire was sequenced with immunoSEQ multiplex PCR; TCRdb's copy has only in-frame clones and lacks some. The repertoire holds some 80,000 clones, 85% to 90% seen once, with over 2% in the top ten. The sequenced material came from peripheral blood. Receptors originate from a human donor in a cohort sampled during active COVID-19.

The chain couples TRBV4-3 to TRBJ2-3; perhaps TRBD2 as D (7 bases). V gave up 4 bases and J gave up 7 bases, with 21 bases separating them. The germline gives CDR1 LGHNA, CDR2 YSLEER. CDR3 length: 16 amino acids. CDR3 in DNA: TGCGCCAGCAGCCCCCAGGCCACGGGGGGCATGAATACGCAGTATTTT. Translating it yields CASSPQATGGMNTQYF.

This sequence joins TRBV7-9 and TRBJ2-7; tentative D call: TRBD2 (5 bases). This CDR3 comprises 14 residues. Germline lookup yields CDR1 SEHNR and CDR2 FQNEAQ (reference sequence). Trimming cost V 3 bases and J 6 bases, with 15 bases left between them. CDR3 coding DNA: TGTGCCAGCAGCTTCGAGGGATCTTCGCTCGAGCAGTACTTC. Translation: CASSFEGSSLEQYF.

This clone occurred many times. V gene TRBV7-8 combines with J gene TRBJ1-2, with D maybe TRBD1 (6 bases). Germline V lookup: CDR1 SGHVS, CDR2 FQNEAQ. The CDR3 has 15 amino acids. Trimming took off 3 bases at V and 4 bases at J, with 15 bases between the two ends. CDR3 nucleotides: TGTGCCAGCAGCTTCGGGACCGGGACAAGCTATGGCTACACCTTC. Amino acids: CASSFGTGTSYGYTF.

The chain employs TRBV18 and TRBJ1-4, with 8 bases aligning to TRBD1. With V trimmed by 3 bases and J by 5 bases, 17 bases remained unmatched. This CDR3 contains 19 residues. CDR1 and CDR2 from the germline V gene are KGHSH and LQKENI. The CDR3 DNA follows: TGTGCCAGCTCACCCCCAAATTCGAACAGAGGGGACAGGAATGAAAAACTGTTTTTT. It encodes CASSPPNSNRGDRNEKLFF.

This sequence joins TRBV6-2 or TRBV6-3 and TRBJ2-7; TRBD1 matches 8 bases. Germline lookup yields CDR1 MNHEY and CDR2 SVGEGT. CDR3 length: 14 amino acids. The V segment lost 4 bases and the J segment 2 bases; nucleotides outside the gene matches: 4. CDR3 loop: CASSWPDRAYEQYF. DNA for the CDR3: TGTGCCAGCAGTTGGCCGGACAGGGCCTACGAGCAGTACTTC.

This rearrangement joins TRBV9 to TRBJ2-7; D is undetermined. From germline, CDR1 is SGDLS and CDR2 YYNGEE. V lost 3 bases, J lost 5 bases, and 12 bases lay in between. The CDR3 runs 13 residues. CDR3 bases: TGTGCCAGCAGCGAGAGTGGTTTCGACGAGCAGTACTTC. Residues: CASSESGFDEQYF.

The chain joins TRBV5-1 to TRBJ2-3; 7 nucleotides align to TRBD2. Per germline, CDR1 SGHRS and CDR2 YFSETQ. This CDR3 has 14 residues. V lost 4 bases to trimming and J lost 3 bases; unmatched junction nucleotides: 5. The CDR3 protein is CASSPTSNTDTQYF. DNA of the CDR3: TGCGCCAGCAGCCCGACTAGCAATACAGATACGCAGTATTTT.

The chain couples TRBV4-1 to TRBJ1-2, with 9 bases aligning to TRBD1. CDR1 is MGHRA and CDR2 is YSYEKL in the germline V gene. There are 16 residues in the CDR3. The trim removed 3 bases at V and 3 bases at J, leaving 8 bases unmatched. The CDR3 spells CASSQERDREYYGYTF. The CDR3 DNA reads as TGCGCCAGCAGCCAGGAACGGGACAGGGAGTACTATGGCTACACCTTC.

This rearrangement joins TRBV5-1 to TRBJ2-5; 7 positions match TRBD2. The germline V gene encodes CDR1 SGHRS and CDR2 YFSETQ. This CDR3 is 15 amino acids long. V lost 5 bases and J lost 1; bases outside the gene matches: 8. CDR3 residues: CASRVGSGSQETQYF. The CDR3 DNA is TGCGCCAGCAGGGTTGGTAGCGGGTCCCAAGAGACCCAGTACTTC.

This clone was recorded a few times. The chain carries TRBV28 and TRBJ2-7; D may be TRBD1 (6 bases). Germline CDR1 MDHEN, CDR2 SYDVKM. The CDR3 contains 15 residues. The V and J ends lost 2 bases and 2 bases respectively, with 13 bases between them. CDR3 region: CASSLPGTRTYEQYF. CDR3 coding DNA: TGTGCCAGCAGTTTACCCGGGACACGGACCTACGAGCAGTACTTC.

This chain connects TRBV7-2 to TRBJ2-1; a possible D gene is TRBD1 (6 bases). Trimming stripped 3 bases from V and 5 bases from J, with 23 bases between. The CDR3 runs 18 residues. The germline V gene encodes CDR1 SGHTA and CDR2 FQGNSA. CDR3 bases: TGTGCCAGCAGCTTCCGGGACACCCCGTGGGAGCGGCACAATGAGCAGTTCTTC. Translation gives CASSFRDTPWERHNEQFF.

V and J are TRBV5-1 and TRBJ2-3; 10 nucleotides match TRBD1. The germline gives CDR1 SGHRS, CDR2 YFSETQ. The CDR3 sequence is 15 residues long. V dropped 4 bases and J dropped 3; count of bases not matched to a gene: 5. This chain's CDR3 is CASSGGQGGTDTQYF. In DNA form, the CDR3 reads TGCGCCAGCAGCGGCGGACAGGGGGGGACAGATACGCAGTATTTT.

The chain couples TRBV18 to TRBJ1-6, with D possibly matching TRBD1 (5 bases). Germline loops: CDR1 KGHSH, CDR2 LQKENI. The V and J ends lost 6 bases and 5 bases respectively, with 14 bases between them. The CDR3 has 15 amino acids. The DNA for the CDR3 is TGTGCCAGCTCTCAATCCGACAGTGATAATTCACCCCTCCACTTT. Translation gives CASSQSDSDNSPLHF.

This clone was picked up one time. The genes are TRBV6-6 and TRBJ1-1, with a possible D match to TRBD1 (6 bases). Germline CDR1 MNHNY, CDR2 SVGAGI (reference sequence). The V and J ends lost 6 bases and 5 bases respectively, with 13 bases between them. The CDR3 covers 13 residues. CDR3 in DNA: TGTGCCAGCAGCCTACAGGGAGGGACTGAAGCTTTCTTT. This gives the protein CASSLQGGTEAFF.

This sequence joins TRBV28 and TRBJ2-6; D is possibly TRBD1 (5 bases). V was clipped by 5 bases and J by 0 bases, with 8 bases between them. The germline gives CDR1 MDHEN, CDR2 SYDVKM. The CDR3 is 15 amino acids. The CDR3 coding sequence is TGTGCCAGCAGTCGTGACAGCTCTGGGGCCAACGTCCTGACTTTC. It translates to CASSRDSSGANVLTF. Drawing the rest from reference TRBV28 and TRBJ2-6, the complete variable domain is DVKVTQSSRYLVKRTGEKVFLECVQDMDHENMFWYRQDPGLGLRLIYFSYDVKMKEKGDIPEGYSVSREKKERFSLILESASTNQTSMYLCASSRDSSGANVLTFGAGSRLTVL.

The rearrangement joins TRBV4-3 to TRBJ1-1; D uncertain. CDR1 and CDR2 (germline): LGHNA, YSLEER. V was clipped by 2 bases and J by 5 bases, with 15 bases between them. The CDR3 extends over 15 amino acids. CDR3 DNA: TGCGCCAGCAGCCAAACGGGTTCGGTCAGAACTGAAGCTTTCTTT. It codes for CASSQTGSVRTEAFF.

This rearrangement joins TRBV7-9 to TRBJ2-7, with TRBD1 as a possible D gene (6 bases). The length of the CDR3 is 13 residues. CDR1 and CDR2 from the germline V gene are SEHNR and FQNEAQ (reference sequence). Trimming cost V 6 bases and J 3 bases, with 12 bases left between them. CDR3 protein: CASSPDSHYEQYF. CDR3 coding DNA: TGTGCCAGCAGTCCGGACAGCCACTACGAGCAGTACTTC.

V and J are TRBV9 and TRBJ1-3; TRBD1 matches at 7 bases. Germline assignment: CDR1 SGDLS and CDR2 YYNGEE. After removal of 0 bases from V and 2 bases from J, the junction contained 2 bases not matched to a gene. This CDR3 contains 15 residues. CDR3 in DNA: TGTGCCAGCAGCGTAGGACAGGGAGCTGGAAACACCATATATTTT. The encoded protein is CASSVGQGAGNTIYF.

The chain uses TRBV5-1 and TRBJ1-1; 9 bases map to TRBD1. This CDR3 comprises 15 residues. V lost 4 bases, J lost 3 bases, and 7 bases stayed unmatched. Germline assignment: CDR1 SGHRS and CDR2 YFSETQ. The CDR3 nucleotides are TGCGCCAGCAGCGGGACAGGGCAAGCATACACTGAAGCTTTCTTT. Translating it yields CASSGTGQAYTEAFF.

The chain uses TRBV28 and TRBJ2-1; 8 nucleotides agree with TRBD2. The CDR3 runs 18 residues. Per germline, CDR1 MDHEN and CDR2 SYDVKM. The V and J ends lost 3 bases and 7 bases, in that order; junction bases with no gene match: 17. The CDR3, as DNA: TGTGCCAGCAGTTTGGACAGTACAAACCTCGGGACTAGGAATGAGCAGTTCTTC. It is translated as CASSLDSTNLGTRNEQFF. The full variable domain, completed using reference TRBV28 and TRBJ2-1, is DVKVTQSSRYLVKRTGEKVFLECVQDMDHENMFWYRQDPGLGLRLIYFSYDVKMKEKGDIPEGYSVSREKKERFSLILESASTNQTSMYLCASSLDSTNLGTRNEQFFGPGTRLTVL.

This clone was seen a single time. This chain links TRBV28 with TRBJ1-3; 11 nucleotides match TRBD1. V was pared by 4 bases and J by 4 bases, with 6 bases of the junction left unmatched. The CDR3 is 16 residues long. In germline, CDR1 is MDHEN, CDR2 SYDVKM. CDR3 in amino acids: CASSSGQGAGGNTIYF. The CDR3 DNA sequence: TGTGCCAGCAGTTCCGGACAGGGGGCAGGAGGAAACACCATATATTTT.

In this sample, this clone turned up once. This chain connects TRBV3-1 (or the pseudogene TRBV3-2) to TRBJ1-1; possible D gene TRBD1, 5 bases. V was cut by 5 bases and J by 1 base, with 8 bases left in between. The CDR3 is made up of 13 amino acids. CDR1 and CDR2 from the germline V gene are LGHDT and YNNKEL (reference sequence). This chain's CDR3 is CASSNRRNTEAFF. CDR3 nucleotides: TGTGCCAGCAGCAACAGGCGGAACACTGAAGCTTTCTTT.

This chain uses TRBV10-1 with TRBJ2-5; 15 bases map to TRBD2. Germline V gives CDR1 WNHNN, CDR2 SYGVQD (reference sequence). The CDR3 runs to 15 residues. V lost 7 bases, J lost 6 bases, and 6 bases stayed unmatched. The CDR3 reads CASILGLAGGKTQYF. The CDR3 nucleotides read TGCGCCAGCATCCTCGGACTAGCGGGAGGGAAGACCCAGTACTTC.

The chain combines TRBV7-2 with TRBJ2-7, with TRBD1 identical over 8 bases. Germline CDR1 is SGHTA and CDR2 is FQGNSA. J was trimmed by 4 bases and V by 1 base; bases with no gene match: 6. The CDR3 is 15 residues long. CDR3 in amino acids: CASSLEAGGAYEQYF. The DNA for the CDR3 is TGTGCCAGCAGCTTAGAGGCAGGGGGCGCATACGAGCAGTACTTC.

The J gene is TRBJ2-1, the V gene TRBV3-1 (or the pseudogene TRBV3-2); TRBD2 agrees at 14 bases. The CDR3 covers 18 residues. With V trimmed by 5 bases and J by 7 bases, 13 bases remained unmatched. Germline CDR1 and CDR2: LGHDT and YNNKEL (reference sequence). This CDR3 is CASSSAGTSGSRLNEQFF. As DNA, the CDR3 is TGTGCCAGCAGCTCAGCCGGGACTAGCGGGAGTAGGTTAAATGAGCAGTTCTTC.

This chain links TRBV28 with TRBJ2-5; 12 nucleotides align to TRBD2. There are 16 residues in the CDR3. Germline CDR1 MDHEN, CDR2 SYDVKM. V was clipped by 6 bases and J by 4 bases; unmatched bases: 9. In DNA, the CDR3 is TGTGCCAGCAGCCAAAAAGGACTAGCGGGATCAGAGACCCAGTACTTC. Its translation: CASSQKGLAGSETQYF.

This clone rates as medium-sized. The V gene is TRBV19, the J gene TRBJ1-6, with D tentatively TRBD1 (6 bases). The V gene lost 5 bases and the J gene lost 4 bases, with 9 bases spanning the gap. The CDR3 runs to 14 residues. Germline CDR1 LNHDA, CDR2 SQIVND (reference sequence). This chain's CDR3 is CASSSQGYNSPLHF. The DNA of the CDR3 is TGTGCCAGTAGTTCGCAGGGGTATAATTCACCCCTCCACTTT.

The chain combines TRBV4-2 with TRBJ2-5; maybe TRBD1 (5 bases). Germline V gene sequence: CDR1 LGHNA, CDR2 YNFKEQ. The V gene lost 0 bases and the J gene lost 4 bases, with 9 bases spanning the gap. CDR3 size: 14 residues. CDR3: CASSQEQVGETQYF. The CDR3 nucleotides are TGTGCCAGCAGCCAAGAACAGGTAGGAGAGACCCAGTACTTC.

This CDR3 reads CAISEGAVSTDTQYF. The DNA of the CDR3 is TGTGCCATCAGTGAGGGAGCGGTAAGCACAGATACGCAGTATTTT. J is TRBJ2-3 and V is TRBV10-3; weak D call: TRBD2 (5 bases). The V end was cut by 2 bases, the J end by 0 bases, with 9 bases between. This CDR3 spans 15 amino acids. Germline V gives CDR1 ENHRY, CDR2 SYGVKD.

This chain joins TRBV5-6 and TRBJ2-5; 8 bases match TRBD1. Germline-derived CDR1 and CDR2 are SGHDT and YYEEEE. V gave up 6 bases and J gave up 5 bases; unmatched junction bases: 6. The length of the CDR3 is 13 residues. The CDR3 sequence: CASTQGAGETQYF. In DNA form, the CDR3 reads TGTGCCAGCACCCAGGGGGCTGGGGAGACCCAGTACTTC. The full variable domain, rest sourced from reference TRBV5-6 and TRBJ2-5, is DAGVTQSPTHLIKTRGQQVTLRCSPKSGHDTVSWYQQALGQGPQFIFQYYEEEERQRGNFPDRFSGHQFPNYSSELNVNALLLGDSALYLCASTQGAGETQYFGPGTRLLVL.

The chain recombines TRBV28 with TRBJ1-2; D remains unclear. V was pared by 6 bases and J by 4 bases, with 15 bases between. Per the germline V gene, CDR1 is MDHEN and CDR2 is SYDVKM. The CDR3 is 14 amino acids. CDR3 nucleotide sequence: TGTGCCAGCAGCCTCCTGCTTCCGGGCTATGGCTACACCTTC. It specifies CASSLLLPGYGYTF.

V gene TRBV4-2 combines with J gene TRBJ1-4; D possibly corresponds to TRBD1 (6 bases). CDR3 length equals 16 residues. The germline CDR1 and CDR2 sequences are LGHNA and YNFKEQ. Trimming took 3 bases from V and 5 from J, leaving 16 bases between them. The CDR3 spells CASSQGGAGENEKLFF. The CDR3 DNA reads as TGTGCCAGCAGCCAGGGGGGGGCAGGGGAAAATGAAAAACTGTTTTTT.